This T cell receptor beta chain was retrieved from a study of PD-1 blockade in classical Hodgkin lymphoma. Data came from immunoSEQ multiplex PCR; TCRdb stores just in-frame clones and leaves some out. The sample comprises fewer than 100,000 clones, about nine tenths of which are singletons, and roughly 2.8% rests with the top ten. On this clone itself: The antigen is undetermined.

The CDR3 spans 17 residues. All trial patients relapsed after autologous stem cell transplantation. Broader study findings: Newly diagnosed patients had baseline TCR diversity that was reportedly lower than that of healthy donors. For complete responders, baseline diversity was comparable to that of newly diagnosed patients. Initiation of nivolumab under 1 year after ASCT led to exclusion of patients.

The material sequenced was peripheral blood mononuclear cells (PBMCs), taken at baseline. The receptor was isolated from a human donor with classical Hodgkin lymphoma. This chain links TRBV12-2 with TRBJ1-5; the DNA was not used to check the table's D call, TRBD1. TRBV12-2 is described as a pseudogene. The CDR3 bases are TGTGCAAGTCGCTTCGACAGGGTATGGGATAGCAATCAGCCCCAGCATTTT. Translation gives CASRFDRVWDSNQPQHF.